These 13 T cell receptor beta chains originate from one sample sequenced in a study of OX40 agonist ivuxolimab in advanced cancers. The table came from immunoSEQ multiplex PCR; TCRdb's copy has only in-frame clones and leaves some out. The table records roughly 59,000 clones, 65% to 85% of them present only once. Source: CD4+ or CD8+ T cells sorted from blood, taken in a trial of the OX40 agonist ivuxolimab. The receptors stem from an adult with an advanced solid tumor such as melanoma, head and neck, liver or kidney cancer.

The chain has TRBV4-1 and TRBJ1-2, with a tentative D call TRBD1 (6 bases). V lost 0 bases and J lost 4, with 18 bases in between. The V gene's germline CDR1 is MGHRA and CDR2 YSYEKL. CDR3 length equals 17 residues. The CDR3 spells CASSQDPAGAQGYGYTF. CDR3 DNA sequence: TGCGCCAGCAGCCAAGATCCGGCGGGGGCGCAAGGCTATGGCTACACCTTC.

The chain recombines TRBV2 with TRBJ2-1; D gene uncertain. Germline values: CDR1 SNHLY, CDR2 FYNNEI. V lost 1 base and J lost 9, with 10 bases in between. The CDR3 loop spans 13 amino acids. The CDR3 here is CASSEEGWGEQFF. The DNA for the CDR3 is TGTGCCAGCAGTGAAGAAGGGTGGGGTGAGCAGTTCTTC.

This clone has just one count. This sequence joins TRBV30 and TRBJ2-7, with D perhaps TRBD2 (6 bases). V was trimmed by 8 bases and J by 4 bases, leaving 15 bases between them. The germline CDR1 and CDR2 sequences are GTSNPN and SVGIG (reference sequence). The CDR3 covers 12 residues. The CDR3 spells CAAGSGIYEQYF. The DNA for the CDR3 is TGTGCCGCGGGGTCAGGGATTTACGAGCAGTACTTC.

This chain joins TRBV7-6 and TRBJ1-1, with D unresolved. CDR3 length: 13 amino acids. The V gene's germline CDR1 is SGHVS and CDR2 FNYEAQ. V gave up 1 base and J gave up 8 bases, with 11 bases separating them. The chain's CDR3 is CASSLEGDGEAFF. DNA of the CDR3: TGTGCCAGCAGCTTAGAGGGAGACGGCGAAGCTTTCTTT.

V gene TRBV5-1 combines with J gene TRBJ1-2; 7 nucleotides line up with TRBD1. V trimming: 0 bases; J trimming: 4 bases; junction bases outside the gene matches: 9. Germline CDR1 reads SGHRS; CDR2 reads YFSETQ. The CDR3 loop spans 16 amino acids. The CDR3: CASSLASGTAFYGYTF. The CDR3 DNA is TGCGCCAGCAGCTTGGCTTCCGGGACAGCCTTCTATGGCTACACCTTC.

The chain uses TRBV4-1 and TRBJ2-7, with TRBD1 as a possible D gene (6 bases). V was pared by 1 base and J by 2 bases, with 12 bases between. Germline V gene data show CDR1 as MGHRA and CDR2 as YSYEKL. CDR3 length: 15 residues. In nucleotides, the CDR3 is TGCGCCAGCAGCCAAGCGTCAGGGGCCGCCTACGAGCAGTACTTC. Encoded protein: CASSQASGAAYEQYF.

The chain is built from TRBV15 and TRBJ1-5; possible D gene TRBD1, 5 bases. CDR3 length: 14 residues. The V and J ends lost 0 bases and 7 bases respectively, with 10 bases between them. CDR1 is LNHNV and CDR2 is YYDKDF in the germline V gene (reference sequence). The CDR3 DNA reads TGTGCCACCAGCAGAGACTTACAGGTGCAGCCCCAGCATTTT. Encoded protein: CATSRDLQVQPQHF.

J is TRBJ2-1 and V is TRBV6-5, with unresolved D. V was pared by 4 bases and J by 5 bases, with 3 bases between. Germline CDR1 is MNHEY and CDR2 is SVGAGI. This CDR3 region has 11 residues. The CDR3 is CASSLDNEQFF. The CDR3 bases are TGTGCCAGCAGTTTGGACAATGAGCAGTTCTTC.

The chain uses TRBV11-2 and TRBJ1-2; D perhaps matches TRBD1 (6 bases). Germline-derived CDR1 and CDR2 are SGHAT and FQNNGV. Trimming stripped 1 base from V and 1 base from J, with 13 bases between. CDR3 length equals 16 residues. DNA of the CDR3: TGTGCCAGCAGCTTAGCCGGCAGGGGAATTAACTATGGCTACACCTTC. It yields the protein CASSLAGRGINYGYTF.

This clone was seen just once. The chain recombines TRBV6-5 with TRBJ2-7; TRBD1 or TRBD2 may be the D gene (5 bases each). The CDR3 has 13 amino acids. Germline loops: CDR1 MNHEY, CDR2 SVGAGI. With 3 bases removed from V and 5 bases from J, the gap between germline ends came to 11 bases. This CDR3 reads CASSYPGRHEQYF. The CDR3 DNA follows: TGTGCCAGCAGTTATCCAGGGAGACACGAGCAGTACTTC.

V gene TRBV20-1 combines with J gene TRBJ1-2, with unresolved D. The CDR3 is 11 residues long. Looked up from germline, CDR1 is DFQATT and CDR2 is SNEGSKA (reference sequence). The V gene lost 1 base and the J gene lost 0 bases, with 0 bases spanning the gap. Written as DNA, the CDR3 is TGCAGTGCTAGAGCTAACTATGGCTACACCTTC. Translated, it gives CSARANYGYTF.

The chain employs TRBV18 and TRBJ2-5, with D perhaps assigned TRBD1 or TRBD2 (6 bases each). The germline V gene encodes CDR1 KGHSH and CDR2 LQKENI. Trimming removed 2 bases at V and 5 bases at J, with 18 bases between. The CDR3 covers 16 residues. The CDR3 spells CASSPVGGQGGETQYF. For the CDR3, the DNA is TGTGCCAGCTCACCAGTGGGGGGCCAAGGCGGGGAGACCCAGTACTTC.

The chain recombines TRBV19 with TRBJ2-6; unclear D gene. Germline-derived CDR1 and CDR2 are LNHDA and SQIVND (reference sequence). This CDR3 is built from 13 residues. Trimming pared 5 bases from V and 1 base from J, leaving 3 bases between. The CDR3 spells CASSSSGANVLTF. As DNA, the CDR3 is TGTGCCAGTAGTTCGTCTGGGGCCAACGTCCTGACTTTC.